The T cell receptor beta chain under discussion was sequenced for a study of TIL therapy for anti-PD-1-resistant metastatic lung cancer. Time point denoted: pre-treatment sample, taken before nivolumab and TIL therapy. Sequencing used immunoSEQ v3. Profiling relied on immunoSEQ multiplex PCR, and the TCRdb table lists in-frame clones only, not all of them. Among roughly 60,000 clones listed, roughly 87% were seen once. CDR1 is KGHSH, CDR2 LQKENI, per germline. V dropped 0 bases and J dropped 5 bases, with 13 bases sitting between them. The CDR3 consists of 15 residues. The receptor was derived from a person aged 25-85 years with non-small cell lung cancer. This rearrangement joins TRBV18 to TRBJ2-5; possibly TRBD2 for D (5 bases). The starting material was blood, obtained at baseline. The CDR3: CASSPPYSGGETQYF. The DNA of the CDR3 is TGTGCCAGCTCACCACCGTATTCAGGCGGGGAGACCCAGTACTTC.